This T cell receptor (beta chain) was sequenced during a study of shared clonotypes between healthy human individuals. The length of the CDR3 is 12 residues. The V gene's germline CDR1 is SNHLY and CDR2 FYNNEI. Between the trimmed V and J ends, which lost 6 bases and 4 bases, there was a span of 7 bases. TCRdb's table, derived via immunoSEQ multiplex PCR, lists solely in-frame clones and lacks some. The sample records roughly 2.5 million clones, approximately 94% being singletons. The V call is TRBV2, the J call TRBJ1-5, with D tentatively TRBD1 (6 bases). Sequences were obtained from naive CD4+ T cells sorted from blood. The subset is: CD45RA+ positively selected. This TCR was sampled from a man younger than 30 in good health. CDR3 sequence (DNA): TGTGCCAGCAGGGACAGAAATCAGCCCCAGCATTTT. Protein sequence: CASRDRNQPQHF. Drawing the rest from reference TRBV2 and TRBJ1-5, the complete variable domain is EPEVTQTPSHQVTQMGQEVILRCVPISNHLYFYWYRQILGQKVEFLVSFYNNEISEKSEIFDDQFSVERPDGSNFTLKIRSTKLEDSAMYFCASRDRNQPQHFGDGTRLSIL.